The rows below give T cell receptor beta chains drawn from one sample of a study of response to subunit inactivated influenza vaccine. TCRdb itself ran the RT-PCR reads through MiXCR, one entry per CDR3 protein. This table has 600,000 to 850,000 distinct CDR3 sequences, 12% to 15% appearing once. The sequencing used PBMCs from blood, collected roughly 2 weeks before vaccination. The receptors here all came from a man aged 50-60 years who received an inactivated influenza vaccine. The CDR3 runs from the conserved cysteine through the conserved F or W. D genes are given only for firm matches. Clone size, where shown, is once, few, many, or a class for clones that have expanded.

D: TRBD1
V: TRBV29-1
size: NA
J: TRBJ2-1
DNA: TGCAGCGTTGCAAAGGGGGCAAACACGTACAATGAGCAGTTCTTC
CDR3: CSVAKGANTYNEQFF

D: NA
V: TRBV15
size: NA
J: TRBJ2-1
DNA: TGTGCCACCAGCAGTCGACTGGACAATGAGCAGTTCTTC
CDR3: CATSSRLDNEQFF

D: NA
V: TRBV27
size: few
J: TRBJ1-2
DNA: TGTGCCAGCAGTAGGGAGGGGAACTATGGCTACACCTTC
CDR3: CASSREGNYGYTF

D: TRBD2
V: TRBV9
size: few
J: TRBJ2-2
DNA: TGTGCCAGCAGCGTAGAAGCGGGAGGGCCCGGGGAGCTGTTTTTT
CDR3: CASSVEAGGPGELFF

D: TRBD1
V: TRBV20-1
size: many
J: TRBJ1-2
DNA: TGCAGTGCCGAGACAGGGTTGGGTGGCTACACCTTC
CDR3: CSAETGLGGYTF

D: TRBD2
V: TRBV20-1
size: few
J: TRBJ2-5
DNA: TGCAGTGCTAGAGTCGGGAGGAGGGGAGGGAGAGAGGCGACCCAGTACTTC
CDR3: CSARVGRRGGREATQYF

D: NA
V: TRBV6-5
size: NA
J: TRBJ1-1
DNA: TGTGCCAGCAGTTTCCGGGCTCGGCAGGACACTGAAGCTTTCTTT
CDR3: CASSFRARQDTEAFF

D: NA
V: TRBV29-1
size: NA
J: TRBJ2-5
DNA: TGCAGCGTGGCCGCCTCGGTGGGGGTCCAGTACTTC
CDR3: CSVAASVGVQYF

D: TRBD2
V: TRBV15
size: few
J: TRBJ2-7
DNA: TGTGCCACCAGCACCCAACCTCTAGCGGGGGATAACTACGAGCAGTACTTC
CDR3: CATSTQPLAGDNYEQYF

D: TRBD1
V: TRBV28
size: few
J: TRBJ2-1
DNA: TGTGCCAGCAGCCCCCCGACAGGGATGTTGGCCTACAATGAGCAGTTCTTC
CDR3: CASSPPTGMLAYNEQFF

D: NA
V: TRBV2
size: NA
J: TRBJ2-1
DNA: TGTGCCAGCAGGGAGACCACGACTAGATACAATGAGCAGTTCTTC
CDR3: CASRETTTRYNEQFF

D: NA
V: TRBV11-2
size: NA
J: TRBJ2-3
DNA: TGTGCCAGCAGCTTAACAGGAATAACCACAGATACGCAGTATTTT
CDR3: CASSLTGITTDTQYF

D: TRBD2
V: TRBV11-2
size: NA
J: TRBJ2-7
DNA: TGTGCCAGCAGCTGGGGGGGTCCGAAAACCTACGAGCAGTACTTC
CDR3: CASSWGGPKTYEQYF

D: NA
V: TRBV11-2
size: few
J: TRBJ2-7
DNA: TGTGCCAGCAGCTTAGAGGCAGGGGTCGGCGAGCAGTACTTC
CDR3: CASSLEAGVGEQYF

D: NA
V: TRBV28
size: few
J: TRBJ1-2
DNA: TGTGCCAGCACCCTGGGGTCTAGCTATGGCTACACCTTC
CDR3: CASTLGSSYGYTF

D: NA
V: TRBV6-6
size: few
J: TRBJ2-7
DNA: TGTGCCAGCAGTTACCTCCGGGACTACGAGCAGTACTTC
CDR3: CASSYLRDYEQYF

D: NA
V: TRBV12-3/TRBV12-4
size: NA
J: TRBJ2-7
DNA: TGTGCCAGCAGGGGGTCTCCGGGGTACGAGCAGTACTTC
CDR3: CASRGSPGYEQYF

D: TRBD1
V: TRBV28
size: few
J: TRBJ1-5
DNA: TGTGCCAGCAGTTTGGGGACAGGGGGCGGCAATCAGCCCCAGCATTTT
CDR3: CASSLGTGGGNQPQHF

D: TRBD1
V: TRBV11-2
size: few
J: TRBJ2-2
DNA: TGTGCCAGCAGCTTATCGACAGGGGGCAACACCGGGGAGCTGTTTTTT
CDR3: CASSLSTGGNTGELFF

D: NA
V: TRBV28
size: NA
J: TRBJ2-7
DNA: TGTGCCAGCAGTTTATCCGGGCCCACCTACGAGCAGTACTTC
CDR3: CASSLSGPTYEQYF